A selection of T cell receptor beta chains follows, all from one sample in a study of tumor and adjacent non-tumor tissue in lung cancer. One entry per CDR3 protein, called by TCRdb with MiXCR from the multiplex PCR reads. Of roughly 140,000 distinct CDR3 sequences in the sample, approximately 70% were seen once. Material: lung tumor tissue. The receptor source for this set is a man aged 60-69 years with small cell lung cancer. CDR3s include the opening cysteine and the closing phenylalanine or tryptophan. Each record gives: V gene, D gene, clone size, J gene, CDR3 DNA, CDR3 protein. A D gene is named only where the DNA matches it firmly. Expanded clones get a size class; other rows say once, few or many, or leave the size out.

>TRBV30|-|-|TRBJ1-3
TGTGCCTGGAAGCCCGGCGGACTCTCTGGAAACACCATATATTTT
CAWKPGGLSGNTIYF
>TRBV6-5|-|few|TRBJ2-6
TGTGCCAGCAGCTCCGTGGAAGGGGCCAACGTCCTGACTTTC
CASSSVEGANVLTF
>TRBV11-2|-|many|TRBJ2-1
TGTGCCAGCAGCTTAGGAGGTGGTGGGAACAATGAGCAGTTCTTC
CASSLGGGGNNEQFF
>TRBV11-3|-|-|TRBJ2-3
TGTGCCAGCAGTTTAGACAGCAACACAGATACGCAGTATTTT
CASSLDSNTDTQYF
>TRBV6-1|-|-|TRBJ1-2
TGTGCCAGCAGTGCCCGGGGAGGGAACTATGGCTTCACCTTC
CASSARGGNYGFTF
>TRBV10-3|TRBD1|-|TRBJ1-2
TGTGCCATCAGCGAAGTACAGGGGATGGTTCGCGGCTACACCTTC
CAISEVQGMVRGYTF
>TRBV6-2/TRBV6-3|-|-|TRBJ2-4
TGTGCCAGCACCGCATTGGAGGGCGTAGGGGCCAAAAACATTCAGTACTTC
CASTALEGVGAKNIQYF
>TRBV20-1|-|-|TRBJ2-3
TGCAGTGCTAGTAACGCTGGACTCCTTGATTCAGATACGCAGTATTTT
CSASNAGLLDSDTQYF
>TRBV5-6|-|many|TRBJ1-1
TGTGCCAGCAGCTTGGGGGCAGGGAGGAACACTGAAGCTTTCTTT
CASSLGAGRNTEAFF
>TRBV11-3|-|-|TRBJ2-2
TGTGCCAGCAAGGCGGGACGAGCTGCGGCCGGGGAGCTGTTTTTT
CASKAGRAAAGELFF
>TRBV12-5|-|many|TRBJ2-2
TGTGCTAGTGGTTTGGGCAGGGGTCCCCGGCTGTTTTTT
CASGLGRGPRLFF
>TRBV6-5|-|-|TRBJ1-1
TGTGCCAGCAGTTACATGGGGAGGGGGAACAGTGAAGCTTTCTTT
CASSYMGRGNSEAFF
>TRBV20-1|TRBD1|many|TRBJ2-2
TGCAGTGCTAGAGATCATAGTAGGGGGCAGGTCGGGGAGCTGTTTTTT
CSARDHSRGQVGELFF
>TRBV20-1|TRBD1|-|TRBJ1-1
TGCGGTGCTGGGACAGTGTCGAACACTGAAGCTTTCTTT
CGAGTVSNTEAFF
>TRBV29-1|-|many|TRBJ1-3
TGCAGCGTCGCCCCCGGCTCCTCTGGAAACACCATATATTTT
CSVAPGSSGNTIYF
>TRBV20-1|-|-|TRBJ1-1
TGCAGTGTTACAGACGCAAGGGGGGGGAACACTGAAGCTTTCTTT
CSVTDARGGNTEAFF
>TRBV6-6|-|-|TRBJ2-1
TGTGCCAGCATTTACATCCCTGCTAAGGGGCAGATCTTC
CASIYIPAKGQIF
>TRBV7-8|-|-|TRBJ2-1
TGTGCCAGCAGGTTAACCCCGGGTGGCGGTGATGAGCACTTCTTC
CASRLTPGGGDEHFF
>TRBV28|TRBD1|many|TRBJ2-7
TGTGCCAGCGCTACTCCAGGGACAGGGCCACGGCAGTACTTC
CASATPGTGPRQYF
>TRBV12-5|-|-|TRBJ2-3
TGTGCTAGTGGTTTGGGACAAGGCACAGATACGCAGTATTTT
CASGLGQGTDTQYF
>TRBV6-5|TRBD1|few|TRBJ2-3
TGTGCCAGCAGGAGAGGGGGCTCCACAGATACGCAGTATTTT
CASRRGGSTDTQYF
>TRBV5-4|TRBD1|many|TRBJ2-1
TGTGCCAGCAGCTCCCTGACAGGGACGGGGAATGAGCAGTTCTTC
CASSSLTGTGNEQFF
>TRBV12-3/TRBV12-4|-|many|TRBJ1-1
TGTGCCAGCAGTTTCGAATTGAACACTGAAGCTTTCTTT
CASSFELNTEAFF
>TRBV11-2|TRBD2|few|TRBJ2-1
TGTGCCAGCACCCCAGAGGGCGGGGGAAGTTCCTACAATGAGCAGTTCTTC
CASTPEGGGSSYNEQFF
>TRBV11-3|TRBD2|medium-sized|TRBJ2-1
TGTGCCAGCAGCTTGGAGGGACTAAGTGAGCAGTTCTTC
CASSLEGLSEQFF
>TRBV6-5|-|-|TRBJ1-2
TGCCCCAGCAGTTACCCGGGATCTCATGGCTACACCTTC
CPSSYPGSHGYTF
>TRBV20-1|-|many|TRBJ1-1
TGCAGTGCTTTAGACATAAGGACTTTCTTT
CSALDIRTFF
>TRBV29-1|-|-|TRBJ2-7
TGCAGCGTTGAAGCGGGGACAATCTACGTGCAGTACTTC
CSVEAGTIYVQYF
>TRBV11-2|-|many|TRBJ2-5
TGTGCCAGCAGCTTAATGGTTGGGACCCAGTACTTC
CASSLMVGTQYF
>TRBV5-5|TRBD2|many|TRBJ2-3
TGTGCCAGCAGCCCCGGACTAGGCACAGATACGCAGTATTTT
CASSPGLGTDTQYF
>TRBV29-1|-|-|TRBJ1-3
TGCAGCGTTGTTCGGGGTAACACCGTATATTTT
CSVVRGNTVYF
>TRBV11-3|-|-|TRBJ2-7
TGTGCTAGCAGCCCGGGAAAGAGTATCTACGAGCAGTACTTC
CASSPGKSIYEQYF
>TRBV11-2|-|-|TRBJ1-2
TGTGCCAGCAGCGTAACAGGGTGCGGCTACACCTTC
CASSVTGCGYTF
>TRBV11-2|TRBD1|many|TRBJ2-5
TGTGCCAGCAGCTCAAGGACAGGGGTTGAGACCCAGTACTTC
CASSSRTGVETQYF
>TRBV12-3/TRBV12-4|-|-|TRBJ2-3
TGTGCCAGCAATTTCATAGCAAAGGGCACAGATACGCAGTATTTT
CASNFIAKGTDTQYF
>TRBV11-2|-|-|TRBJ2-1
TGTGCTAGCAGCCCCGGGGTGGCGAGGTCCTACAATGAGCAGTTCTTC
CASSPGVARSYNEQFF
>TRBV12-3/TRBV12-4|TRBD1|-|TRBJ2-1
TGTGCCAGCATCAAGACAGGGGGCTCATGTGTTGAGCAGTTCTTC
CASIKTGGSCVEQFF
>TRBV5-5|-|-|TRBJ2-3
TGTGCCAGCAGCTTGGTAGGTCATATCACTGATACGCAGTATTTT
CASSLVGHITDTQYF
>TRBV6-6|-|-|TRBJ2-2
TGTGCCAGCAGTTCTTCCAGCACCGGGGAGCTGTTTTTT
CASSSSSTGELFF
>TRBV13|-|few|TRBJ1-1
TGTGCCAGCAGCTTAGGGGTGGGGGCGGTTTTCTTT
CASSLGVGAVFF
>TRBV12-5|-|once|TRBJ2-5
TGTGTTAGTGCTCTCGAGGAGACCCAGTACTTC
CVSALEETQYF